This T cell receptor beta chain was profiled in a study of blood T cell repertoires in COVID-19. Study-wide context: Sample material is recorded as cDNA or gDNA derived from T cells, B-cell-depleted T cells, or PBMCs.

The CDR3 has 14 amino acids. The V gene lost 6 bases and the J gene lost 2 bases, with 13 bases spanning the gap. The germline V gene encodes CDR1 SQVTM and CDR2 ANQGSEA. Sequenced by immunoSEQ multiplex PCR; TCRdb stores in-frame clones only, minus some. The data hold 140,000 or so clones, with around 86% observed a single time. This clonotype was sampled from a man in his forties or fifties who had recovered from COVID-19. Sequenced material: peripheral blood. The chain uses TRBV29-1 and TRBJ2-2, with a tentative D call TRBD2 (6 bases). The CDR3 coding sequence is TGCAGCGTAAAATCCGGGAGTAACACCGGGGAGCTGTTTTTT. This gives the protein CSVKSGSNTGELFF.